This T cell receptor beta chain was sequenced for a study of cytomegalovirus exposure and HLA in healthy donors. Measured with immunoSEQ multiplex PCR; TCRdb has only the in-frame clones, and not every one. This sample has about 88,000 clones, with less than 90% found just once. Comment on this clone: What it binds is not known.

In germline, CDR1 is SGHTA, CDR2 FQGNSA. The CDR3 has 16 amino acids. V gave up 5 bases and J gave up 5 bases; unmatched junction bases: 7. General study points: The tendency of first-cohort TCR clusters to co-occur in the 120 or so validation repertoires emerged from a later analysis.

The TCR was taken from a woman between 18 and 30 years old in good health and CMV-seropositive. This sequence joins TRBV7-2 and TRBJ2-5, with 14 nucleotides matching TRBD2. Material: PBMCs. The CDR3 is CASSPTSGGAWETQYF. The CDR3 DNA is TGTGCCAGCAGCCCGACTAGCGGGGGGGCCTGGGAGACCCAGTACTTC.